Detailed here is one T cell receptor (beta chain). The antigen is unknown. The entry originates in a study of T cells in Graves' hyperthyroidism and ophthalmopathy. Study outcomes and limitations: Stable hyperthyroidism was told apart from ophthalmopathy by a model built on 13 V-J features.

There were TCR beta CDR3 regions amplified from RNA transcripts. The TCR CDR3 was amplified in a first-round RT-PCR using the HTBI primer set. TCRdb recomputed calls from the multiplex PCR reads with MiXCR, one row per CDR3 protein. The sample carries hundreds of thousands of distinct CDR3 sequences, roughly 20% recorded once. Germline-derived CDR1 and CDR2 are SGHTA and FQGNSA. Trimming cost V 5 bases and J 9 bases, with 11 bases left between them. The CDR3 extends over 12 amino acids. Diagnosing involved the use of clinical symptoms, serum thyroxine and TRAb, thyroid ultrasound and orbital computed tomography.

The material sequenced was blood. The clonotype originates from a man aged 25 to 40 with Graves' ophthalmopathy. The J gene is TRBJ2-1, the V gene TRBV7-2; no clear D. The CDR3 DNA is TGTGCCAGCAGCAGTTTGTCGGTTGAGCAGTTCTTC. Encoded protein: CASSSLSVEQFF. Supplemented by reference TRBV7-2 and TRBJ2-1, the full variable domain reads GAGVSQSPSNKVTEKGKDVELRCDPISGHTALYWYRQSLGQGLEFLIYFQGNSAPDKSGLPSDRFSAERTGGSVSTLTIQRTQQEDSAVYLCASSSLSVEQFFGPGTRLTVL.